This note documents a single T cell receptor (beta chain) sequence. The data were produced by immunoSEQ multiplex PCR, yet TCRdb's version contains in-frame clones alone and is incomplete. The sample has hundreds of thousands of clones, 88% seen once; the top ten hold roughly 10%. This sample stems from a study of blood T cell repertoires in COVID-19. The CDR3 runs 15 residues. The V gene's germline CDR1 is SGHRS and CDR2 YFSETQ. The J segment lost 3 bases and the V segment lost 6 bases, leaving 5 bases of the junction unmatched. The rearrangement links TRBV5-1 to TRBJ1-4; 10 positions match TRBD1. Sequencing was performed on peripheral blood. This receptor was taken from a woman between 70 and 85 years old with COVID-19, enrolled during active disease. The CDR3 here is CASTRQGAANEKLFF. CDR3 DNA: TGCGCCAGCACCAGACAGGGGGCTGCTAATGAAAAACTGTTTTTT.